These 29 T cell receptor beta chains came from one sample sequenced in a study of identical twins. TCRdb called the 5' RACE reads again in MiXCR, with one record for every CDR3 protein. The sample comprises 1.5 million to 2 million distinct CDR3 sequences, less than 35% of which are singletons, and 0.25% to 0.3% rests with the top ten. Material: cord blood. These receptors originate from a newborn girl in good health.

V gene TRBV20-1 combines with J gene TRBJ2-1; D possibly uses TRBD1 or TRBD2 (6 bases each). The germline CDR1 and CDR2 sequences are DFQATT and SNEGSKA (reference sequence). The CDR3 sequence is 14 residues long. The CDR3 sequence: CSMTAGGGYNEQFF. The CDR3 DNA reads TGCAGCATGACAGCCGGAGGGGGATACAATGAGCAGTTCTTC.

The chain carries TRBV28 and TRBJ2-7; 12 nucleotides line up with TRBD2. The DNA end favors TRBJ2-5, so the J call may be wrong. From germline, CDR1 is MDHEN and CDR2 SYDVKM. There are 15 residues in the CDR3. The CDR3 bases are TGTGCCAGCAGTTCCGGGACTAGCGGGCTCGAGACCCAGTACTTC. It encodes CASSSGTSGLETQYF.

This clonotype was found many times. V and J are TRBV20-1 and TRBJ2-4, with 7 bases lining up with TRBD2. The CDR3 is made up of 14 amino acids. Germline CDR1 and CDR2: DFQATT and SNEGSKA (reference sequence). The ends lost 1 base at V and 0 bases at J; junction bases unmatched: 0. The CDR3 sequence is CSARASGAKNIQYF. In DNA form, the CDR3 reads TGCAGTGCTAGAGCTAGCGGAGCCAAAAACATTCAGTACTTC.

The chain uses TRBV9 and TRBJ2-1; D remains unclear. The V end was cut by 3 bases, the J end by 3 bases, with 16 bases between. This CDR3 is built from 16 residues. Germline V gene lookup returns CDR1 SGDLS and CDR2 YYNGEE. CDR3 sequence reads: CASSDLKYAGYNEQFF. Here the CDR3 DNA reads TGTGCCAGCAGCGACTTAAAGTATGCCGGCTACAATGAGCAGTTCTTC. The full variable domain, completed using reference TRBV9 and TRBJ2-1, is DSGVTQTPKHLITATGQRVTLRCSPRSGDLSVYWYQQSLDQGLQFLIQYYNGEERAKGNILERFSAQQFPDLHSELNLSSLELGDSALYFCASSDLKYAGYNEQFFGPGTRLTVL.

V gene TRBV10-3 combines with J gene TRBJ2-5, with D perhaps given as TRBD1 or TRBD2 (6 bases each). V was cut by 2 bases and J by 9 bases, with 7 bases left in between. Germline V gives CDR1 ENHRY, CDR2 SYGVKD. CDR3 size: 11 residues. The CDR3 region is CAISEGGPQYF. CDR3 DNA sequence: TGTGCCATCAGTGAGGGGGGGCCCCAGTACTTC.

This clonotype was seen more than once but under ten times. The chain has TRBV6-1 and TRBJ2-7; D unclear. V was cut by 1 base and J by 6 bases, with 13 bases left in between. This CDR3 has 14 amino acids. The germline gives CDR1 MNHNS, CDR2 SASEGT. In nucleotides, the CDR3 is TGTGCCAGCAGTGAAGGTGAAAGATGGAGCGAGCAGTACTTC. It translates to CASSEGERWSEQYF.

This clonotype has a handful of counts. The chain is built from TRBV7-2 and TRBJ1-1; D ambiguous. In germline, CDR1 is SGHTA, CDR2 FQGNSA. Trimming cost V 3 bases and J 8 bases, with 10 bases left between them. The CDR3 totals 12 residues. The CDR3 region has the DNA TGTGCCAGCAGCTTTGGTCCAAGAGAAGCTTTCTTT. Protein: CASSFGPREAFF.

The chain links TRBV4-1 to TRBJ1-6, with 9 bases fitting TRBD1. V was pared by 3 bases and J by 5 bases, with 5 bases of the junction left unmatched. Germline lookup yields CDR1 MGHRA and CDR2 YSYEKL. This CDR3 contains 16 residues. This CDR3 is CASSQSRDRDNSPLHF. The CDR3 DNA sequence: TGCGCCAGCAGCCAGTCCCGGGACAGGGATAATTCACCCCTCCACTTT.

The chain recombines TRBV30 with TRBJ1-5; D is possibly TRBD1 (6 bases). The germline V and J ends were trimmed by 0 bases and 1 base, with 13 bases remaining between them. CDR1 and CDR2 (germline): GTSNPN, SVGIG (reference sequence). The CDR3 totals 16 residues. CDR3 in DNA: TGTGCCTGGAGTGTACAGGCAGGGGCAAGCAATCAGCCCCAGCATTTT. Translated, it gives CAWSVQAGASNQPQHF.

The chain joins TRBV6-1 to TRBJ1-2; the D gene is possibly TRBD1 (6 bases). CDR1 and CDR2 from the germline V gene are MNHNS and SASEGT. The CDR3 is made up of 15 amino acids. Trimming removed 3 bases from V and 8 bases from J, with 19 bases in between. The CDR3 spells CASSEAGIRGEGYTF. Here the CDR3 DNA reads TGTGCCAGCAGTGAGGCGGGAATCAGGGGAGAAGGCTACACCTTC.

The chain uses TRBV4-1 and TRBJ2-1; 10 bases fit TRBD2. CDR3 length: 17 amino acids. Per the germline V gene, CDR1 is MGHRA and CDR2 is YSYEKL. Trimming at V came to 0 bases and at J to 11 bases, leaving 13 bases not matched to a gene. CDR3 nucleotide sequence: TGCGCCAGCAGCCAAGAAATCCGGACTAGCGGCCTTATACAGCAGTTCTTC. Its protein product is CASSQEIRTSGLIQQFF.

The sample holds a few counts of this clonotype. J is TRBJ2-1 and V is TRBV6-1; 10 bases fit TRBD1. Germline CDR1 is MNHNS and CDR2 is SASEGT. The CDR3 spans 14 residues. Trimming removed 4 bases from V and 6 bases from J; junction bases left unmatched: 3. Here the CDR3 reads CASSGTGGVNEQFF. The CDR3 region has the DNA TGTGCCAGCAGTGGGACAGGGGGGGTCAATGAGCAGTTCTTC.

This clonotype was seen a few times. This chain uses TRBV7-8 with TRBJ1-5, with TRBD1 as a possible D gene (6 bases). The germline V gene has CDR1 SGHVS and CDR2 FQNEAQ. V lost 0 bases, J lost 0 bases, and 9 bases lay in between. The CDR3 has 16 residues. The CDR3 DNA is TGTGCCAGCAGCTTAGCGAGACAGGATAGCAATCAGCCCCAGCATTTT. Its protein is CASSLARQDSNQPQHF.

The chain recombines TRBV10-1 with TRBJ2-3; 8 bases map to TRBD2. The CDR3 has 19 residues. V was pared by 0 bases and J by 4 bases, with 15 bases of the junction left unmatched. Germline assignment: CDR1 WNHNN and CDR2 SYGVQD (reference sequence). Here the CDR3 reads CASSESSPGRGASPDTQYF. CDR3 nucleotide sequence: TGCGCCAGCAGTGAGTCATCGCCGGGGCGGGGGGCCTCTCCAGATACGCAGTATTTT.

This clonotype turned up a few times. The gene calls are TRBV4-1 and TRBJ2-1; no reliable D call. Germline V CDR1 and CDR2: MGHRA, YSYEKL. V was cut by 0 bases and J by 0 bases, with 6 bases left in between. The CDR3 is 15 residues long. The CDR3 nucleotides read TGCGCCAGCAGCCAAGAACCGGTCTCCTACAATGAGCAGTTCTTC. Residues: CASSQEPVSYNEQFF.

This clonotype has a count of ten or more. CDR3 amino acids: CASSQDTGTGRGGYTF. CDR3 DNA sequence: TGTGCCAGCAGCCAAGATACCGGGACAGGGAGGGGTGGCTACACCTTC. The V and J genes are TRBV4-2 and TRBJ1-2; TRBD1 agrees at 9 bases. This CDR3 spans 16 amino acids. Germline trimming cut 0 bases from V and 7 bases from J; bases unmatched to any gene: 9. Germline-derived CDR1 and CDR2 are LGHNA and YNFKEQ.

This chain connects TRBV12-3 or TRBV12-4 to TRBJ1-5; no reliable D call. Trimming left V 2 bases short and J 3 bases short, with 17 bases between. There are 17 residues in the CDR3. Here the CDR3 DNA reads TGTGCCAGCAGTTTACGGCCCTCGTTGGGTGTCAATCAGCCCCAGCATTTT. It encodes CASSLRPSLGVNQPQHF.

This clonotype was seen only a few times. CDR3 nucleotides: TGCAGTGCTAGGGGGCCCATATACGCACAGTCGCAGTATTTT. It translates to CSARGPIYAQSQYF. This sequence joins TRBV20-1 and TRBJ2-3; the D gene is possibly TRBD1 (5 bases). The V gene's germline CDR1 is DFQATT and CDR2 SNEGSKA (reference sequence). Trimming stripped 3 bases from V and 10 bases from J, with 20 bases between. The CDR3 consists of 14 residues.

The chain is built from TRBV20-1 and TRBJ2-5; 7 nucleotides agree with TRBD2. V was clipped by 6 bases and J by 11 bases; unmatched bases: 21. The CDR3 has 15 residues. The germline CDR1 and CDR2 sequences are DFQATT and SNEGSKA (reference sequence). The DNA for the CDR3 is TGCAGTGCCAGACGGTGGGAGGGCACCTACAATGAGCAGTACTTC. Amino acids: CSARRWEGTYNEQYF.

The genes are TRBV7-9 and TRBJ2-3, with D tentatively TRBD1 (6 bases). The germline V gene encodes CDR1 SEHNR and CDR2 FQNEAQ (reference sequence). The ends were cut back, 5 bases at V and 6 bases at J, with 15 bases in the middle. The CDR3 has 14 amino acids. The CDR3 spells CASSDSTGQDTQYF. The CDR3 nucleotides are TGTGCCAGCAGCGACTCAACAGGGCAGGATACGCAGTATTTT.

The chain employs TRBV3-1 and TRBJ2-5; TRBD2 matches 12 bases. V shed 0 bases, J shed 5 bases, and the junction held 7 bases outside the gene matches. Germline V gives CDR1 LGHDT, CDR2 YNNKEL (reference sequence). CDR3 length: 17 residues. As DNA, the CDR3 is TGTGCCAGCAGCCAAGATCCCCGACTAGCGGGAGAGGAGACCCAGTACTTC. This gives the protein CASSQDPRLAGEETQYF.

V usage is TRBV20-1 and J usage is TRBJ1-1; D possibly corresponds to TRBD1 (5 bases). This CDR3 comprises 13 residues. Germline CDR1 is DFQATT and CDR2 is SNEGSKA (reference sequence). V dropped 0 bases and J dropped 10 bases, with 15 bases sitting between them. The CDR3 DNA is TGCAGTGCTAGAGAGGTTTCGGGGCTCATAGCTTTCTTT. This sequence encodes CSAREVSGLIAFF.

Regarding this clonotype: An end of the junction differs from the germline gene, which may be a read error. The chain has TRBV14 and TRBJ2-7; perhaps TRBD1 as D (6 bases). The DNA end lines up better with TRBJ2-5; the J call may be wrong. CDR1 is SGHDN and CDR2 is FVKESK in the germline V gene. The CDR3 spans 14 residues. CDR3 loop: CARSPRQDSRTQYF. The DNA for the CDR3 is TGTGCCAGAAGCCCAAGACAGGACAGTCGGACCCAGTACTTC.

There are many counts of this clonotype. A much larger clone lies a single base off, so this may be a read error. The chain has TRBV20-1 and TRBJ1-2, with TRBD1 identical over 8 bases. Germline CDR1 reads DFQATT; CDR2 reads SNEGSKA (reference sequence). V shed 3 bases, J shed 4 bases, and the junction held 1 base outside the gene matches. There are 12 residues in the CDR3. Here the CDR3 DNA reads TGCAGTGCTAGTACAGGGGGCTATGGCTACACCTTC. Encoded protein: CSASTGGYGYTF.

The V gene is TRBV5-1, the J gene TRBJ2-4; 7 bases map to TRBD1. Germline-derived CDR1 and CDR2 are SGHRS and YFSETQ. After removal of 2 bases from V and 2 bases from J, the junction contained 10 bases not matched to a gene. The CDR3 sequence is 17 residues long. CDR3 amino acids: CASSFPVQGETKNIQYF. In DNA form, the CDR3 reads TGCGCCAGCAGCTTTCCAGTCCAGGGGGAGACCAAAAACATTCAGTACTTC.

This clonotype appeared a few times. The rearrangement joins TRBV28 to TRBJ2-3, with D possibly called TRBD1 or TRBD2 (6 bases each). The CDR3 contains 19 residues. The V gene lost 8 bases and the J gene lost 2 bases, with 29 bases spanning the gap. Looked up from germline, CDR1 is MDHEN and CDR2 is SYDVKM. The CDR3 DNA is TGTGCCAGCGGTTATTTTACATCGACAGGACCGGGAGCCACAGATACGCAGTATTTT. Its translation is CASGYFTSTGPGATDTQYF.

This clonotype came up a few times. The gene calls are TRBV7-9 and TRBJ1-2; D is unresolved. Trimming cost V 1 base and J 8 bases, with 8 bases left between them. The CDR3 sequence is 12 residues long. Germline-derived CDR1 and CDR2 are SEHNR and FQNEAQ (reference sequence). In DNA, the CDR3 is TGTGCCAGCAGCTTAGGTACAGTCGGCTACACCTTC. It yields the protein CASSLGTVGYTF.

Turning to this clonotype: One end of the junction does not line up with germline, which may come from a read error. V and J are TRBV20-1 and TRBJ1-2; no reliable D call. The CDR3 is made up of 12 amino acids. CDR1 DFQATT and CDR2 SNEGSKA come from the germline V gene (reference sequence). The CDR3 loop is CSATRSNYDYTF. For the CDR3, the DNA is TGCAGTGCTACCCGATCTAACTATGACTACACCTTC.

About this clonotype itself: One end of the junction varies from germline; a read error may be responsible. The chain has TRBV7-2 and TRBJ2-3; D unresolved. The germline CDR1 and CDR2 sequences are SGHTA and FQGNSA. The CDR3 contains 14 residues. The CDR3 region is CANSPWANTDTQYF. CDR3 in DNA: TGTGCCAACAGCCCTTGGGCCAACACAGATACGCAGTATTTT.